This T cell receptor beta chain derives from a study of blood T cells in healthy people across ages. V dropped 1 base and J dropped 5 bases, with 14 bases sitting between them. CDR1 is MGHRA, CDR2 YSYEKL, per germline. The CDR3 extends over 15 amino acids. Through a sample-barcoded 5' primer and a J-beta primer mix, a second PCR was run for roughly 6 to 12 cycles. Via MiXCR, TCRdb re-called the 5' RACE reads, giving one row per CDR3 protein. This table has roughly 1.5 million distinct CDR3 sequences, 35% to 45% appearing once. Isolated PBMCs totaled at least 6 million in each sample. The specimen was blood. V gene TRBV4-1 combines with J gene TRBJ1-2; tentative D call: TRBD1 (5 bases). The sequence was obtained from a woman younger than 30 in good health. CDR3 DNA sequence: TGCGCCAGCAGCCAAGTGTCCGGGGGTAGTTATGGCTACACCTTC. It codes for CASSQVSGGSYGYTF.